Following are 32 T cell receptor beta chains from one sample sequenced in a study of Ad26.COV2.S vaccination and SARS-CoV-2 variants. Assay: immunoSEQ multiplex PCR; the TCRdb copy retains only in-frame clones and omits some. The sample has about 260,000 clones; roughly 89% are singletons. Treatment given: about 20 received Ad26.COV2.S at low or high dose, single or two shots; about 5 received placebo; per-sample allocation not given. Sampling occurred on day 63 after the first vaccine or placebo injection. The specimen was peripheral blood, collected in a trial of Ad26.COV2.S vaccine versus placebo. The receptor source for this set is a person between 18 and 60 years old who received the Ad26.COV2.S COVID-19 vaccine or a placebo.

This chain links TRBV5-1 with TRBJ2-2, with 8 bases aligning to TRBD2. The CDR3 has 15 residues. Germline trimming cut 2 bases from V and 5 bases from J; bases unmatched to any gene: 5. CDR1 is SGHRS, CDR2 YFSETQ, per germline. The CDR3 is CASSFGGGITGELFF. DNA of the CDR3: TGCGCCAGCAGCTTTGGCGGGGGGATTACCGGGGAGCTGTTTTTT.

This sequence joins TRBV11-2 and TRBJ1-2, with D possibly being TRBD1 (5 bases). Trimming removed 4 bases at V and 8 bases at J, with 17 bases between. The germline CDR1 and CDR2 sequences are SGHAT and FQNNGV. There are 14 residues in the CDR3. The CDR3 DNA is TGTGCCAGCAGCTCACCTCGTGGGGCCTCCGGCTACACCTTC. Protein sequence: CASSSPRGASGYTF.

V gene TRBV6-2 or TRBV6-3 combines with J gene TRBJ1-4; possible D gene TRBD1, 6 bases. This CDR3 spans 15 amino acids. Per the germline V gene, CDR1 is MNHEY and CDR2 is SVGEGT. V was cut by 5 bases and J by 3 bases, with 13 bases left in between. This CDR3 is CASSNRDKANEKLFF. The CDR3 DNA follows: TGTGCCAGCAGTAACCGGGACAAAGCTAATGAAAAACTGTTTTTT.

The chain employs TRBV30 and TRBJ1-3; D uncertain. This CDR3 has 14 residues. Germline V gene lookup returns CDR1 GTSNPN and CDR2 SVGIG (reference sequence). Trimming removed 4 bases from V and 2 bases from J, with 12 bases in between. This CDR3 reads CAWTRSVAGNTIYF. As DNA, the CDR3 is TGTGCCTGGACAAGATCGGTGGCTGGAAACACCATATATTTT.

The J gene is TRBJ2-7, the V gene TRBV27; D remains unclear. Germline V lookup: CDR1 MNHEY, CDR2 SMNVEV (reference sequence). The ends were cut back, 1 base at V and 7 bases at J, with 17 bases in the middle. This CDR3 has 15 residues. CDR3 sequence: CASSLLDLTLLEQYV. For the CDR3, the DNA is TGTGCCAGCAGTTTATTGGACCTGACTCTGTTGGAGCAGTACGTC.

J is TRBJ1-2 and V is TRBV10-3, with D unresolved. CDR3 length: 15 residues. Trimming cost V 0 bases and J 8 bases, with 16 bases left between them. CDR1 is ENHRY and CDR2 is SYGVKD in the germline V gene. CDR3 bases: TGTGCCATCAGTGAGTCGATATCGGACCTAAGCGGCTACACCTTC. It yields the protein CAISESISDLSGYTF.

The rearrangement uses TRBV11-2 and TRBJ2-7; D unresolved. The CDR3 is 13 amino acids. The germline V gene has CDR1 SGHAT and CDR2 FQNNGV. V was clipped by 5 bases and J by 3 bases, with 11 bases between them. This chain's CDR3 is CASSPTVNYEQYF. The CDR3 coding sequence is TGTGCCAGCAGCCCTACTGTGAACTACGAGCAGTACTTC.

V and J are TRBV14 and TRBJ2-2, with D possibly being TRBD2 (6 bases). V gave up 8 bases and J gave up 6 bases, with 13 bases separating them. The CDR3 has 13 residues. CDR1 SGHDN and CDR2 FVKESK come from the germline V gene. The CDR3 nucleotides read TGTGCCAGCGCGGACTGGGGGGCCGGGGAGCTGTTTTTT. Protein: CASADWGAGELFF.

The V call is TRBV9, the J call TRBJ2-3; 11 bases map to TRBD2. J was trimmed by 3 bases and V by 4 bases; bases with no gene match: 13. The CDR3 loop spans 18 amino acids. The germline V gene encodes CDR1 SGDLS and CDR2 YYNGEE. The CDR3 DNA is TGTGCCAGCAGCCCAGAGGGACTAGCGGCCTACGGAACAGATACGCAGTATTTT. This encodes CASSPEGLAAYGTDTQYF.

CDR3 region: CASRLEVANTGELFF. CDR3 nucleotides: TGTGCCAGCAGGTTAGAGGTCGCGAACACCGGGGAGCTGTTTTTT. This chain links TRBV6-5 with TRBJ2-2; no firm D call. The CDR3 extends over 15 amino acids. V lost 6 bases and J lost 0, with 11 bases in between. Germline V gene sequence: CDR1 MNHEY, CDR2 SVGAGI.

The V gene is TRBV9, the J gene TRBJ2-7, with TRBD1 as a possible D gene (6 bases). The V and J ends lost 4 bases and 7 bases respectively, with 15 bases between them. The CDR3 loop spans 13 amino acids. Germline V gene sequence: CDR1 SGDLS, CDR2 YYNGEE. The chain's CDR3 is CASSTRQASEQYF. Written as DNA, the CDR3 is TGTGCCAGCAGCACCCGACAGGCCTCGGAGCAGTACTTC.

The chain couples TRBV2 to TRBJ2-2; 8 bases fit TRBD2. The CDR3 extends over 15 amino acids. In germline, CDR1 is SNHLY, CDR2 FYNNEI. Trimming cost V 7 bases and J 3 bases; bases outside gene matches: 7. The CDR3 here is CASMAAGVDTGELFF. The CDR3, as DNA: TGTGCCAGCATGGCAGCGGGAGTCGACACCGGGGAGCTGTTTTTT.

The chain joins TRBV2 to TRBJ2-6; D is unclear. The germline V gene has CDR1 SNHLY and CDR2 FYNNEI. V lost 2 bases to trimming and J lost 4 bases, with 9 bases between them. The CDR3 consists of 15 residues. The CDR3 bases are TGTGCCAGCAGTGAATGGGCGACCGGGGCCAACGTCCTGACTTTC. As protein: CASSEWATGANVLTF.

The genes are TRBV4-3 and TRBJ2-1; D not resolved. The length of the CDR3 is 16 residues. Germline CDR1 is LGHNA and CDR2 is YSLEER. Trimming shortened V by 3 bases and J by 5 bases, and 17 bases separated the two germline ends. CDR3: CASSQRVHNRNNEQFF. In DNA, the CDR3 is TGCGCCAGCAGCCAGCGCGTTCATAACCGGAACAATGAGCAGTTCTTC.

The V gene is TRBV6-2 or TRBV6-3, the J gene TRBJ1-5; no clear D gene. The V end was cut by 3 bases, the J end by 2 bases, with 5 bases between. The CDR3 totals 13 residues. The V gene's germline CDR1 is MNHEY and CDR2 SVGEGT. CDR3 sequence reads: CASSYSRNQPQHF. The CDR3 coding sequence is TGTGCCAGCAGTTATTCGCGCAATCAGCCCCAGCATTTT.

The chain carries TRBV6-5 and TRBJ1-1, with TRBD1 as a possible D gene (5 bases). V was clipped by 0 bases and J by 3 bases, with 14 bases between them. This CDR3 contains 16 residues. Germline V gene lookup returns CDR1 MNHEY and CDR2 SVGAGI. This CDR3 reads CASSYSPARGDTEAFF. CDR3 DNA sequence: TGTGCCAGCAGTTACTCTCCGGCAAGGGGTGACACTGAAGCTTTCTTT.

The J gene is TRBJ1-2, the V gene TRBV18; D is perhaps TRBD1 (5 bases). CDR1 KGHSH and CDR2 LQKENI come from the germline V gene. The CDR3 consists of 14 residues. V was clipped by 6 bases and J by 0 bases, with 11 bases between them. The CDR3 nucleotides are TGTGCCAGCTCTTTGACAGCCACTAACTATGGCTACACCTTC. Residues: CASSLTATNYGYTF. The whole variable domain, remainder taken from reference TRBV18 and TRBJ1-2, is NAGVMQNPRHLVRRRGQEARLRCSPMKGHSHVYWYRQLPEEGLKFMVYLQKENIIDESGMPKERFSAEFPKEGPSILRIQQVVRGDSAAYFCASSLTATNYGYTFGSGTRLTVV.

The chain uses TRBV19 and TRBJ2-1; 9 nucleotides line up with TRBD1. There are 12 residues in the CDR3. CDR1 and CDR2 from the germline V gene are LNHDA and SQIVND (reference sequence). V shed 1 base and J 14 bases; nucleotides not matched to a gene: 3. In DNA form, the CDR3 reads TGTGCCAGTAGTATAGGAGGGACAGGGAAGTTCTTC. Its protein product is CASSIGGTGKFF.

The chain joins TRBV5-1 to TRBJ1-3; 7 positions match TRBD1. Trimming took 4 bases from V and 2 from J; bases not matched to a gene: 9. Germline V gene lookup returns CDR1 SGHRS and CDR2 YFSETQ. The CDR3 spans 16 residues. CDR3 in amino acids: CASSLPTGTTGNTIYF. CDR3 DNA: TGCGCCAGCAGCCTCCCGACAGGGACGACTGGAAACACCATATATTTT.

The chain joins TRBV4-3 to TRBJ2-2; 12 positions agree with TRBD2. Per the germline V gene, CDR1 is LGHNA and CDR2 is YSLEER. CDR3 length equals 17 residues. The trim removed 0 bases at V and 8 bases at J, leaving 7 bases unmatched. The CDR3: CASSQDGLAGGPGELFF. CDR3 nucleotide sequence: TGCGCCAGCAGCCAAGATGGGCTAGCGGGGGGGCCAGGGGAGCTGTTTTTT.

This clone was observed a single time. V and J are TRBV11-2 and TRBJ2-2; D unresolved. V was clipped by 4 bases and J by 1 base, with 4 bases between them. Germline values: CDR1 SGHAT, CDR2 FQNNGV. The CDR3 has 13 amino acids. The CDR3 protein is CASSSMNTGELFF. CDR3 in DNA: TGTGCCAGCAGCTCAATGAACACCGGGGAGCTGTTTTTT.

CDR3 in amino acids: CASSYGTGGRGTEAFF. CDR3 DNA: TGTGCCAGCAGTTACGGAACAGGGGGCCGGGGGACTGAAGCTTTCTTT. V and J are TRBV6-6 and TRBJ1-1, with 9 bases identical to TRBD1. The CDR3 extends over 16 amino acids. With V trimmed by 2 bases and J by 5 bases, 9 bases remained unmatched. The germline CDR1 and CDR2 sequences are MNHNY and SVGAGI (reference sequence).

V usage is TRBV7-9 and J usage is TRBJ1-1; D is perhaps TRBD1 (5 bases). This CDR3 has 14 residues. V was shortened by 1 base and J by 1 base, with 7 bases between the two germline ends. The germline V gene has CDR1 SEHNR and CDR2 FQNEAQ (reference sequence). For the CDR3, the DNA is TGTGCCAGCAGCTTAGTGCAGGGGAACACTGAAGCTTTCTTT. Translation: CASSLVQGNTEAFF.

This clone has a single count. The chain joins TRBV7-8 to TRBJ2-7, with TRBD2 as a possible D gene (6 bases). The CDR3 length is 13 residues. Trimming cost V 5 bases and J 0 bases, with 8 bases left between them. The V gene's germline CDR1 is SGHVS and CDR2 FQNEAQ. In nucleotides, the CDR3 is TGTGCCAGCAGCGCCGGGGGCTCCTACGAGCAGTACTTC. Protein: CASSAGGSYEQYF.

As concerns this clone: This specimen includes other DNA sequences encoding the same CDR3. The rearrangement uses TRBV18 and TRBJ2-6; D gene unclear. This CDR3 contains 13 residues. CDR1 is KGHSH, CDR2 LQKENI, per germline. The V end was cut by 6 bases, the J end by 1 base, with 4 bases between. For the CDR3, the DNA is TGTGCCAGCTCCCCATCTGGGGCCAACGTCCTGACTTTC. It codes for CASSPSGANVLTF.

The V call is TRBV7-9, the J call TRBJ2-1; D unresolved. Trimming took off 3 bases at V and 0 bases at J, with 9 bases between the two ends. Germline V gene data show CDR1 as SEHNR and CDR2 as FQNEAQ (reference sequence). The CDR3 consists of 15 residues. The CDR3 region has the DNA TGTGCCAGCAGCTTTCAGCAGAGCTCCTACAATGAGCAGTTCTTC. This encodes CASSFQQSSYNEQFF.

V usage is TRBV28 and J usage is TRBJ1-1; 9 bases line up with TRBD1. In germline, CDR1 is MDHEN, CDR2 SYDVKM. The junction had 8 bases not matched to a gene; V was cut back by 8 bases and J by 4 bases. The CDR3 has 14 residues. The CDR3 region has the DNA TGTGCCAGCCGACTAACAGGGGGCGGCACTGAAGCTTTCTTT. It yields the protein CASRLTGGGTEAFF.

The CDR3 nucleotides read TGTGCCAGCAGCCAGACGGGTAATGAGCAGTTCTTC. Translation: CASSQTGNEQFF. The chain links TRBV11-2 to TRBJ2-1; D not certain. The ends were cut back, 5 bases at V and 7 bases at J, with 9 bases in the middle. Germline V gene data show CDR1 as SGHAT and CDR2 as FQNNGV. CDR3 size: 12 residues. The variable domain in full, with the rest retrieved from reference TRBV11-2 and TRBJ2-1, is EAGVAQSPRYKIIEKRQSVAFWCNPISGHATLYWYQQILGQGPKLLIQFQNNGVVDDSQLPKDRFSAERLKGVDSTLKIQPAKLEDSAVYLCASSQTGNEQFFGPGTRLTVL.

A single count supports this clone. This chain links TRBV21-1 with TRBJ2-4; the table's D gene call, TRBD1, was not cross checked with the DNA. TRBV21-1 is described as a pseudogene. The CDR3 covers 18 residues. Here the CDR3 reads CASSGTGNELVAKNIQYF. The CDR3 DNA sequence: TGTGCTAGCAGCGGGACAGGGAACGAATTAGTAGCCAAAAACATTCAGTACTTC.

V usage is TRBV27 and J usage is TRBJ2-3; TRBD2 matches 9 bases. The CDR3 extends over 17 amino acids. With V trimmed by 2 bases and J by 2 bases, 8 bases remained unmatched. The germline gives CDR1 MNHEY, CDR2 SMNVEV (reference sequence). The CDR3 spells CASSLLLREGPTDTQYF. The DNA for the CDR3 is TGTGCCAGCAGTTTACTTTTGCGGGAGGGCCCCACAGATACGCAGTATTTT.

This clone was picked up a small number of times. The rearrangement links TRBV6-5 to TRBJ1-2; possibly TRBD1 for D (5 bases). The germline gives CDR1 MNHEY, CDR2 SVGAGI. The CDR3 runs to 15 residues. Trimming left V 8 bases short and J 8 bases short, with 24 bases between. The CDR3, as DNA: TGTGCCAGCGCTCCTGCTGGGACGGCCTTCGGGGGCTACACCTTC. This translates into CASAPAGTAFGGYTF.

The chain has TRBV2 and TRBJ1-4; no clear D gene. CDR1 and CDR2 from the germline V gene are SNHLY and FYNNEI. Trimming took off 3 bases at V and 4 bases at J, with 9 bases between the two ends. The CDR3 is made up of 14 amino acids. The CDR3 protein is CASSDRTVNEKLFF. The CDR3 DNA reads as TGTGCCAGCAGTGACCGGACTGTTAATGAAAAACTGTTTTTT. The variable domain in full, completed from reference TRBV2 and TRBJ1-4, reads EPEVTQTPSHQVTQMGQEVILRCVPISNHLYFYWYRQILGQKVEFLVSFYNNEISEKSEIFDDQFSVERPDGSNFTLKIRSTKLEDSAMYFCASSDRTVNEKLFFGSGTQLSVL.